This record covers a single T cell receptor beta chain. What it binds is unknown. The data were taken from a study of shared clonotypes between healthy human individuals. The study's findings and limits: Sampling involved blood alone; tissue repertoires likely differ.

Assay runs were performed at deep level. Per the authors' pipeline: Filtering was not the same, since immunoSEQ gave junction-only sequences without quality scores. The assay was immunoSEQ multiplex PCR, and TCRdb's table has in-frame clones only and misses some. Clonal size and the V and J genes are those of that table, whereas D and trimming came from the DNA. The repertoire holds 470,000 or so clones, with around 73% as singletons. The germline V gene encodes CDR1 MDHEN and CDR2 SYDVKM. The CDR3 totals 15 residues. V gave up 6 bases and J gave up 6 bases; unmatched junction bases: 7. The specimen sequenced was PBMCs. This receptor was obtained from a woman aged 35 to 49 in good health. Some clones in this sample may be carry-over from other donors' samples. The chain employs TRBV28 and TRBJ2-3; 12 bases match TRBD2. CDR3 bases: TGTGCCAGCAGATCGACTAGCGGGAGTCGGGATACGCAGTATTTT. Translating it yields CASRSTSGSRDTQYF.